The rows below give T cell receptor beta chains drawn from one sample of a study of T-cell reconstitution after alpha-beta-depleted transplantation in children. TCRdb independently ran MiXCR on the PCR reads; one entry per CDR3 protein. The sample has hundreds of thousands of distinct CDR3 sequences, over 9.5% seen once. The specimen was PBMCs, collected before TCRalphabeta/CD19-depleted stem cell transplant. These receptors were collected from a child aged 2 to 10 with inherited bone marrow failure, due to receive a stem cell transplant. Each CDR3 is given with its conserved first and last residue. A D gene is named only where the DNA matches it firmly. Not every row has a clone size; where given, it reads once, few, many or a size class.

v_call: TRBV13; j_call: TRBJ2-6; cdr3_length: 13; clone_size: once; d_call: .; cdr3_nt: TGTGCCAGCCAGAGGATTGGGGCCAACGTCCTGACTTTC; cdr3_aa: CASQRIGANVLTF
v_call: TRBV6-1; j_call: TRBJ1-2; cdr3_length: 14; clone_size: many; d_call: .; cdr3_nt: TGTGCCAGCAGCCCCTTGGGGGGGTTCTATGGCTACACCTTC; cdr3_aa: CASSPLGGFYGYTF
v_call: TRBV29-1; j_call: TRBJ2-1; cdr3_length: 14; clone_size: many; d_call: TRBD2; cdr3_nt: TGCAGCGTTGAAATAGCGGGAGTGGTTAATGAGCAGTTCTTC; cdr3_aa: CSVEIAGVVNEQFF
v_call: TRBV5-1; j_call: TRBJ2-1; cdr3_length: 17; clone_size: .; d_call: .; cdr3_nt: TGCGCCAGCAGCTCCCGACGCTCTGCGAACTCCTACAATGAGCAGTTCTTC; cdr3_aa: CASSSRRSANSYNEQFF
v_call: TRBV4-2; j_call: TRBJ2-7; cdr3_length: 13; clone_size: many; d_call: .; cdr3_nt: TGTGCCAGCAGCCAAGAGAGGGGGAGGGAGCAGTACTTC; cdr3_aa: CASSQERGREQYF
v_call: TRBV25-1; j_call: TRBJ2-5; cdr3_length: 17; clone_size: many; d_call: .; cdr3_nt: TGTGCCAGCAGTGAGCCGCTGGCAACTTGGGTCCAAGAGACCCAGTACTTC; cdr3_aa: CASSEPLATWVQETQYF
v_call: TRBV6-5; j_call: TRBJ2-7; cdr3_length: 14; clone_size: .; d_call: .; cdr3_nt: TGTGCCAGCAGTTCACTGGGACTTTTGGGCGAGCAGTACTTC; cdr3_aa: CASSSLGLLGEQYF
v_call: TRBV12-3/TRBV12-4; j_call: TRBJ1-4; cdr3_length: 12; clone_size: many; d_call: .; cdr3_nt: TGTGCCAGCAGTTTGAGTTCGCTGAAACTGTTTTTT; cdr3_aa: CASSLSSLKLFF
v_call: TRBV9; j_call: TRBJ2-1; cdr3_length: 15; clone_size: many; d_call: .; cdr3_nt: TGTGCCAGCAGCGTAACTTCGGAGGGCGGCGATGAGCAGTTCTTC; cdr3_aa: CASSVTSEGGDEQFF
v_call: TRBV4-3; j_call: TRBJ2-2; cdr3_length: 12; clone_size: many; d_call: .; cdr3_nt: TGCGCCAGCAGCCAATTCACCGGGGAGCTGTTTTTT; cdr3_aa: CASSQFTGELFF
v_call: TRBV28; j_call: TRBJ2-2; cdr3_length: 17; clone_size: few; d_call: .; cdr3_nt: TGTGCCAGCAGTTTATCTCTTGGGGGAGGGAACACCGGGGAGCTGTTTTTT; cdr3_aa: CASSLSLGGGNTGELFF
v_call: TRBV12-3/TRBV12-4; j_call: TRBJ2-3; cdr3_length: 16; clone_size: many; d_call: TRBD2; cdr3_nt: TGTGCCAGCAGTTGGGGACTAGCGGGGCTCACAGATACGCAGTATTTT; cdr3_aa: CASSWGLAGLTDTQYF
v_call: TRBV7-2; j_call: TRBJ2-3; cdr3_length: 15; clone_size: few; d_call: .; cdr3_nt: TGTGCCAGCAGCTTAGTAAGCCGGCTCGGAGATACGCAGTATTTT; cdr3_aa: CASSLVSRLGDTQYF
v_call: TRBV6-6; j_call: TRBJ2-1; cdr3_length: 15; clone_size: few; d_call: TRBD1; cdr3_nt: TGTGCCAGCAAATTCGGGCAGGGGGCGAACAATGAGCAGTTCTTC; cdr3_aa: CASKFGQGANNEQFF
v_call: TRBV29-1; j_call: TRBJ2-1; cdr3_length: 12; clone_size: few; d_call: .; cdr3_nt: TGCAGCGTTGTTGGGACAATCTATGAGCAGTTCTTC; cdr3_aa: CSVVGTIYEQFF
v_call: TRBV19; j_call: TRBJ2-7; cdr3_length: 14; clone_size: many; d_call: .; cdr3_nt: TGTGCCAGTAGCAGAACAGGGTTGGTCTACGAGCAGTACTTC; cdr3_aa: CASSRTGLVYEQYF
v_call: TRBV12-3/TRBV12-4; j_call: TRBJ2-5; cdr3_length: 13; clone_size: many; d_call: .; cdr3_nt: TGTGCCAGCAGTTCCGGACCTGAAGAGACCCAGTACTTC; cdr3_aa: CASSSGPEETQYF
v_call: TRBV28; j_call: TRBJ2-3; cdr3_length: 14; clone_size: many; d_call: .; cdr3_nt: TGTGCCAGCATGATCGGGACGGGTGCAGATACGCAGTATTTT; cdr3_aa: CASMIGTGADTQYF
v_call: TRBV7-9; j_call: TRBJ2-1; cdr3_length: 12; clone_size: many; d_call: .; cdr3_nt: TGTGCCAGCAGCTTATCGGGACATGAGCAGTTCTTC; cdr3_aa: CASSLSGHEQFF
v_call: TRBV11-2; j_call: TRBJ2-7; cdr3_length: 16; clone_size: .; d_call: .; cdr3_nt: TGTGCCAGCAGCTTAGCCCCACCCCCGTTTGTATACGAGCAGTACTTC; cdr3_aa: CASSLAPPPFVYEQYF
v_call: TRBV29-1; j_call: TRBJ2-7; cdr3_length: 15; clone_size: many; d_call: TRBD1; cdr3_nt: TGCAGCATTGCCAAGATGACAGGGGTGAGCTACGAGCAGTACTTC; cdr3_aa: CSIAKMTGVSYEQYF
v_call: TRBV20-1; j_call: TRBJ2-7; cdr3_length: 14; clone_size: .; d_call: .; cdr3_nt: TGCAGTGCTAGAGCCCGGGACACCTCCTACGAGCAGTACTTC; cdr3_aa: CSARARDTSYEQYF
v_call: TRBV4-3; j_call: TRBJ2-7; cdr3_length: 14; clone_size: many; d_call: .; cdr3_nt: TGCGCCAGCAGCCAAGATATGGGAGCCTACGAGCAGTACTTC; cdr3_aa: CASSQDMGAYEQYF
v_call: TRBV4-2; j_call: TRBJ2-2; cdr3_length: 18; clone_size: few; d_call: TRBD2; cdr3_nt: TGTGCCAGCAGCCAAGATGATGTGCGGACTAGCGGGACCGGGGAGCTGTTTTTT; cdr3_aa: CASSQDDVRTSGTGELFF
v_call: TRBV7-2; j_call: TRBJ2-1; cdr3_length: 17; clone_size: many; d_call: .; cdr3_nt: TGTGCCAGCAGCCTTATTGGCGGGGATCCATCCTACAATGAGCAGTTCTTC; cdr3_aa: CASSLIGGDPSYNEQFF
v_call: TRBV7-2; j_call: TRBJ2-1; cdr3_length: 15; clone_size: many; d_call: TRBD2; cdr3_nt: TGTGCCAGCACACGATTAGCGGGAGGTTACAATGAGCAGTTCTTC; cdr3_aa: CASTRLAGGYNEQFF
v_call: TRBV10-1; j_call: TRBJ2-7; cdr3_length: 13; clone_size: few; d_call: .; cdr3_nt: TGCGCCAGCAGTGGGTTACCTTGGCACGAGCAGTACTTC; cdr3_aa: CASSGLPWHEQYF
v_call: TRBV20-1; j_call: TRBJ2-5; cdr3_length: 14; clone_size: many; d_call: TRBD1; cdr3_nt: TGCAGTGCTTCACAGGGGGGCTTTCGAGAGACCCAGTACTTC; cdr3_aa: CSASQGGFRETQYF
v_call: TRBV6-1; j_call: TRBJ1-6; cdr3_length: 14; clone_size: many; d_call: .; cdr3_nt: TGTGCCAGCAGCCCCACAGACAGAAGTTCACCCCTCCACTTT; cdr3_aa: CASSPTDRSSPLHF
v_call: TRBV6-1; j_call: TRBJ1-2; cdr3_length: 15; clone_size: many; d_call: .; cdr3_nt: TGTGCCAGCAGCCTACAGACAGGAGCTAACTATGGCTACACCTTC; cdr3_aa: CASSLQTGANYGYTF
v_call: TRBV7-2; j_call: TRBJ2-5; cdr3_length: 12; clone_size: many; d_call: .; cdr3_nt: TGTGCCAGCAGCTCGAGCTGGGAGACCCAGTACTTC; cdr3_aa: CASSSSWETQYF
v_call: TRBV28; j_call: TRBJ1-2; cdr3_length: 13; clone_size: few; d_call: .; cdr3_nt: TGTGCCAGCAGTTTAATGTATTCCGCTGGCTACACCTTC; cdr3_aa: CASSLMYSAGYTF
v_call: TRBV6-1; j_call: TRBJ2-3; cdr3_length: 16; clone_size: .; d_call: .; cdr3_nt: TGTGCCAGCAAAATCCTTTTCTGGTCTCCCACAGATACGCAGTATTTT; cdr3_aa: CASKILFWSPTDTQYF
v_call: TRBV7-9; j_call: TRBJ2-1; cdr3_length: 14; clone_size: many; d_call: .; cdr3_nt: TGTGCCAGCAGAGCGTTTGGGCCAACAAATGAGCAGTTCTTC; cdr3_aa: CASRAFGPTNEQFF
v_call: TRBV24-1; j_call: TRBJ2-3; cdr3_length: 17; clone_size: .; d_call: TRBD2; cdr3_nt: TGTGCCACCAGTGATCCGCTTATGGGCGGGAGCGCAGATACGCAGTATTTT; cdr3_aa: CATSDPLMGGSADTQYF
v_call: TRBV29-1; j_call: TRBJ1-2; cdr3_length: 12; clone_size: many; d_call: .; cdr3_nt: TGCAGCGTTATGGTCGGAGACTATGGCTACACCTTC; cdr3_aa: CSVMVGDYGYTF
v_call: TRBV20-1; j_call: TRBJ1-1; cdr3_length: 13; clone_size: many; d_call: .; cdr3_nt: TGCAGTGCCAGAACCCATAGGAACACTGAAGCTTTCTTT; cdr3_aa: CSARTHRNTEAFF
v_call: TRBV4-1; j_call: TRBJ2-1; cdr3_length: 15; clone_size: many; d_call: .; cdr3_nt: TGCGCCAGCAGCCGCCAGCACGGGGGAAGGTTGGGGCAGTTCTTC; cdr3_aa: CASSRQHGGRLGQFF